This T cell receptor beta chain was recovered during a study of blood T cell repertoires in COVID-19 (TCRdb year 2020). Background for the entire study: Collaborator samples came from the United States, Italy and Spain and covered acute and convalescent phases of COVID-19. Where HLA class I and class II types were available, the types were taken from metadata supplied by the sample provider, not from assay-based typing. Nearly every sample came with metadata listing a de-identified subject ID, COVID-19 status, age in years and sex. Deeply sampled blood TCRbeta repertoires from subjects exposed to, actively infected with, or recovered from COVID-19 were included in the dataset. The prospective study material was composed of cDNA or gDNA derived from T cells, B-cell-depleted T cells, or PBMCs. A freely available public database, intended as a resource for researchers studying the immune response to SARS-CoV-2, is where the repertoires were released. The samples were drawn from the first 160 participants of the ongoing ImmuneRACE study and from some 1,300 subjects provided by 6 global collaborators.

As concerns this clone: Its cognate antigen has yet to be identified. Base qualities are not recorded, but no much larger clone differs from it by a single base.

Here is what the overall study found, with its caveats: The quantity of clinical and demographic metadata differed by source and by participant and was supplied without curation.

TCRbeta CDR3 regions were amplified from genomic DNA by means of the immunoSEQ Assay, a bias-controlled multiplex PCR. For the original study's pipeline: Within the assay, amplification of reference gene primers was used to estimate how many nucleated cells each sample contained. To quantify the absolute abundance of each unique TCRbeta CDR3 rearrangement, sequence reads were collapsed and filtered. For each sample, productive Simpson clonality was calculated by taking the square root of Simpson's diversity index across productive rearrangements. TCRdb provides this immuneACCESS table in a form limited to in-frame rearrangements. Some clones are lacking; in checked studies, under half of them reflect an unresolved V gene, and why the rest are absent is not known. V and J calls and clone size are as listed in that table; D and trimming were resolved from the DNA. In all, the sample holds 150,000 to 200,000 clones, and approximately 88% of those were seen once. The ten largest make up approximately 8% of the sample.

In the prospective study, participants were about 18 to 95 years old, resided in about two dozen geographic areas of the United States, and were enrolled through a virtual design. In the prospective study, cohorts were assigned on the basis of participant-reported clinical history obtained from a screening survey and a study questionnaire. Recovered participants in ImmuneRACE Cohort 3 were defined by two consecutive negative NP/OP PCR tests, clearance by a healthcare professional, or resolution of symptoms. Mobile phlebotomists in the prospective study collected whole blood, serum and a nasopharyngeal or oropharyngeal swab from every participant. Additional blood draws and questionnaires over a 2-month period could optionally be provided by prospective study participants. Before DNA extraction, blood samples from the prospective study were shipped at room temperature or frozen. The germline V and J ends show losses of 4 bases and 4 bases respectively, and no gene match explains 4 bases of the junction. CDR1 and CDR2 are read off the germline V gene as SNHLY and FYNNEI. Including the terminal cysteine and phenylalanine, the CDR3 comprises 14 residues. The read is trimmed to its CDR3 DNA, 42 bases read in frame from base 1.

Here the chain combines TRBV2 and TRBJ1-2, and 9 junctional nucleotides match TRBD1. Sequenced material: PBMCs or T cells enriched from blood (not recorded which). The receptor was isolated from a woman under 30 who had recovered from COVID-19. The CDR3 region has the sequence CASSGTGELYGYTF. The DNA sequence reads TGTGCCAGCAGTGGGACAGGGGAGCTCTATGGCTACACCTTC. Joined to the reference TRBV2 and TRBJ1-2 proteins, this CDR3 gives the full variable domain: EPEVTQTPSHQVTQMGQEVILRCVPISNHLYFYWYRQILGQKVEFLVSFYNNEISEKSEIFDDQFSVERPDGSNFTLKIRSTKLEDSAMYFCASSGTGELYGYTFGSGTRLTVV.